Below, 10 T cell receptor beta chains from the same sample are listed, as sequenced in a study of cytomegalovirus exposure and HLA in healthy donors. 60 Vbeta and 13 Jbeta primers were used in PCR. Generated by immunoSEQ multiplex PCR, the TCRdb table keeps only in-frame clones and is missing some. The sample carries about 140,000 clones, approximately 80% recorded once. Sequenced material: PBMCs. The receptors come from a man in his fifties in good health and CMV-seronegative.

The chain links TRBV19 to TRBJ1-1; 8 nucleotides agree with TRBD1. The CDR3 loop spans 13 amino acids. V gave up 3 bases and J gave up 6 bases; unmatched junction bases: 3. Germline V gives CDR1 LNHDA, CDR2 SQIVND (reference sequence). The CDR3 DNA reads as TGTGCCAGTAGTATGGACAGGGATGCTGAAGCTTTCTTT. The encoded protein is CASSMDRDAEAFF.

The chain's CDR3 is CASITPPGMNYNEQFF. The CDR3, as DNA: TGTGCCAGCATTACTCCCCCGGGAATGAATTACAATGAGCAGTTCTTC. The chain links TRBV5-6 to TRBJ2-1; weak D call: TRBD2 (5 bases). The CDR3 length is 16 residues. The V end was cut by 6 bases, the J end by 4 bases, with 20 bases between. Germline-derived CDR1 and CDR2 are SGHDT and YYEEEE.

This chain connects TRBV5-1 to TRBJ2-1, with 9 nucleotides matching TRBD2. The trim removed 1 base at V and 5 bases at J, leaving 4 bases unmatched. There are 15 residues in the CDR3. Germline lookup yields CDR1 SGHRS and CDR2 YFSETQ. CDR3 sequence: CASSLLAGSNNEQFF. The CDR3 DNA follows: TGCGCCAGCAGCTTGCTAGCGGGATCAAACAATGAGCAGTTCTTC.

The rearrangement links TRBV19 to TRBJ2-1; no firm D call. The CDR3 contains 14 residues. Germline V CDR1 and CDR2: LNHDA, SQIVND (reference sequence). Trimming stripped 1 base from V and 8 bases from J, with 12 bases between. The CDR3 nucleotides read TGTGCCAGTAGTATAGGTGCTAGTTCCGATGAGCAGTTCTTC. Its translation is CASSIGASSDEQFF.

The V gene is TRBV6-1, the J gene TRBJ2-5; possible D gene TRBD2, 5 bases. The CDR3 covers 12 residues. CDR1 and CDR2 from the germline V gene are MNHNS and SASEGT. The V end was cut by 5 bases, the J end by 5 bases, with 9 bases between. The CDR3, as DNA: TGTGCCAGCAGTACGACGGGGGAGACCCAGTACTTC. Residues: CASSTTGETQYF.

V is TRBV5-4 and J is TRBJ1-1; no clear D gene. The V end lost 0 bases, the J end lost 4 bases, and 4 bases lay between the germline ends. CDR1 is SGHNT, CDR2 YYREEE, per germline (reference sequence). CDR3 length: 12 amino acids. The CDR3 loop reads CASSLDRTEAFF. The CDR3, as DNA: TGTGCCAGCAGCTTGGATCGCACTGAAGCTTTCTTT. The whole variable domain, filled in from reference TRBV5-4 and TRBJ1-1, reads ETGVTQSPTHLIKTRGQQVTLRCSSQSGHNTVSWYQQALGQGPQFIFQYYREEENGRGNFPPRFSGLQFPNYSSELNVNALELDDSALYLCASSLDRTEAFFGQGTRLTVV.

The V and J genes are TRBV10-1 and TRBJ1-2; TRBD1 aligns across 9 bases. From germline, CDR1 is WNHNN and CDR2 SYGVQD (reference sequence). J gave up 3 bases and V 6 bases, and 11 bases lay outside the gene matches. The CDR3 has 16 residues. In nucleotides, the CDR3 is TGCGCCAGCAGCGCGGACAGGGGTTTTTTCTACTATGGCTACACCTTC. Its protein is CASSADRGFFYYGYTF.

This rearrangement joins TRBV27 to TRBJ1-1, with TRBD1 as a possible D gene (5 bases). The CDR3 totals 15 residues. Trimming shortened V by 4 bases and J by 1 base, and 13 bases separated the two germline ends. Germline assignment: CDR1 MNHEY and CDR2 SMNVEV (reference sequence). The CDR3 DNA sequence: TGTGCCAGCAGTTCACCCAGGGTCCCGAACACTGAAGCTTTCTTT. Residues: CASSSPRVPNTEAFF.

CDR3 coding DNA: TGTGCCAGCACTGGCGGGGGCCGAGACACCGGGGAGCTGTTTTTT. Encoded protein: CASTGGGRDTGELFF. The chain couples TRBV6-1 to TRBJ2-2; D possibly corresponds to TRBD2 (7 bases). The germline V gene encodes CDR1 MNHNS and CDR2 SASEGT. The germline V and J ends were trimmed by 7 bases and 3 bases, with 15 bases remaining between them. This CDR3 has 15 residues.

The rearrangement uses TRBV5-4 and TRBJ1-6; 8 bases match TRBD1. Per germline, CDR1 SGHNT and CDR2 YYREEE (reference sequence). There are 14 residues in the CDR3. Trimming cost V 2 bases and J 8 bases; bases outside gene matches: 3. The CDR3 loop is CASSFRGRDSPLHF. The CDR3 coding sequence is TGTGCCAGCAGCTTCAGGGGGCGGGATTCACCCCTCCACTTT.